A single sample gave rise to the 10 T cell receptor beta chains below, sequenced in a study of cytomegalovirus exposure and HLA in healthy donors (TCRdb year 2017). Receptor amplification or capture employed the immunoSEQ multiplex PCR assay. A mixture of 60 forward primers for TCR Vbeta segments and 13 reverse primers for TCR Jbeta segments was used in the multiplex PCR. Here the immuneACCESS table is served through TCRdb, limited to in-frame sequences with V and J called. Missing clones are a known gap in these copies; in checked studies unresolved V genes cover under half, and the rest lacks a known reason. The table for this sample lists 120,000 to 150,000 clones; around 85% of them were counted only once. The top ten clonotypes cover 8.8% of the sample. The specimen was PBMCs. The origin of the receptors is a woman between 45 and 60 years old in good health and CMV-seropositive.

With regard to this clone: This specimen includes other DNA sequences encoding the same CDR3. This chain links TRBV19 with TRBJ1-5; the match to TRBD1 covers 8 bases. Trimming at V came to 5 bases and at J to 2 bases, leaving 2 bases not matched to a gene. Per germline, CDR1 LNHDA and CDR2 SQIVND (reference sequence). The CDR3 is 14 amino acids. CDR3 sequence reads: CASSVTGGNQPQHF. The CDR3 nucleotides are TGTGCCAGTAGTGTGACAGGGGGCAATCAGCCCCAGCATTTT.

V and J are TRBV10-3 and TRBJ2-3; TRBD2 aligns across 9 bases. The CDR3 spans 14 residues. From germline, CDR1 is ENHRY and CDR2 SYGVKD. The V gene end was trimmed by 6 bases and the J gene end by 7 bases; junction bases not matched to a gene: 8. The CDR3 reads CAISLAGVVNTQYF. For the CDR3, the DNA is TGTGCCATCAGCTTAGCGGGGGTCGTAAATACGCAGTATTTT.

This clone qualifies as medium-sized. V gene TRBV6-5 combines with J gene TRBJ1-2; 10 nucleotides match TRBD1. With V trimmed by 6 bases and J by 6 bases, 7 bases remained unmatched. CDR3 length: 14 amino acids. CDR1 is MNHEY and CDR2 is SVGAGI in the germline V gene. The CDR3 sequence: CASSGQGGFDGYTF. As DNA, the CDR3 is TGTGCCAGCAGCGGACAGGGGGGGTTTGATGGCTACACCTTC.

The chain recombines TRBV5-1 with TRBJ2-2; the match to TRBD1 covers 10 bases. The CDR3 totals 15 residues. CDR1 and CDR2 (germline): SGHRS, YFSETQ. V lost 3 bases to trimming and J lost 6 bases; unmatched junction nucleotides: 5. The CDR3 loop reads CASSSTGQGSGELFF. As DNA, the CDR3 is TGCGCCAGCAGCTCCACGGGACAGGGGTCCGGGGAGCTGTTTTTT.

This clone showed up just a few times. The chain couples TRBV6-1 to TRBJ2-2; a weak D match, TRBD2 (5 bases). Trimming shortened V by 6 bases and J by 2 bases, and 7 bases separated the two germline ends. The length of the CDR3 is 13 residues. CDR1 and CDR2 from the germline V gene are MNHNS and SASEGT. The CDR3 nucleotides read TGTGCCAGCAGGGAGGATAACACCGGGGAGCTGTTTTTT. Encoded protein: CASREDNTGELFF.

This clone was seen a handful of times. V is TRBV29-1 and J is TRBJ2-7, with 7 bases matching TRBD1. V lost 4 bases and J lost 5; bases outside the gene matches: 8. The length of the CDR3 is 13 residues. The germline gives CDR1 SQVTM, CDR2 ANQGSEA. CDR3 DNA: TGCAGCGTTGGTCGGGACAGCACCGACGAGCAGTACTTC. This sequence encodes CSVGRDSTDEQYF.

The chain combines TRBV4-2 with TRBJ2-7; D is possibly TRBD2 (5 bases). Germline V gene lookup returns CDR1 LGHNA and CDR2 YNFKEQ. Trimming pared 3 bases from V and 7 bases from J, leaving 16 bases between. CDR3 length: 14 residues. The DNA of the CDR3 is TGTGCCAGCAGCCAGGGAGAGGGCTTAGGGGAGCAGTACTTC. This translates into CASSQGEGLGEQYF.

This chain uses TRBV6-1 with TRBJ2-2; D possibly corresponds to TRBD2 (6 bases). CDR1 is MNHNS, CDR2 SASEGT, per germline. The ends were cut back, 5 bases at V and 4 bases at J, with 14 bases in the middle. The CDR3 sequence is 15 residues long. The CDR3 DNA is TGTGCCAGCAGTTTAGGACTACGGAGCACCGGGGAGCTGTTTTTT. The encoded protein is CASSLGLRSTGELFF.

This chain joins TRBV7-2 and TRBJ1-1, with TRBD1 matching over 8 bases. V lost 5 bases, J lost 2 bases, and 7 bases stayed unmatched. The CDR3 contains 15 residues. CDR1 is SGHTA, CDR2 FQGNSA, per germline. The CDR3 reads CASSNRGVGNTEAFF. CDR3 coding DNA: TGTGCCAGCAGCAACAGGGGGGTTGGCAACACTGAAGCTTTCTTT.

The chain carries TRBV7-9 and TRBJ1-1; D call uncertain. This CDR3 comprises 17 residues. Per germline, CDR1 SEHNR and CDR2 FQNEAQ (reference sequence). V was cut by 4 bases and J by 1 base, with 19 bases left in between. DNA of the CDR3: TGTGCCAGCAGCTCACGGTCAGGCCCCCGAGCGAACACTGAAGCTTTCTTT. Translating it yields CASSSRSGPRANTEAFF.